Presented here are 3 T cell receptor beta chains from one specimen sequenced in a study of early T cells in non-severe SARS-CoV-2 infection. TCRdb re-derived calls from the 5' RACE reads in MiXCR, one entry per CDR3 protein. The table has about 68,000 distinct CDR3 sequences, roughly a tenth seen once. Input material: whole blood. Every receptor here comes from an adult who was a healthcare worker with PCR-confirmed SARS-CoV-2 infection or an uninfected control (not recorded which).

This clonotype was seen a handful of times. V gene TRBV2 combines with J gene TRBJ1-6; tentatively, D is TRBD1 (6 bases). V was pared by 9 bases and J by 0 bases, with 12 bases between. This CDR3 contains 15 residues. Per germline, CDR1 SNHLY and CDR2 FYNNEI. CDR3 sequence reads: CARGQRNSYNSPLHF. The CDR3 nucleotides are TGTGCCAGAGGACAGCGCAACTCCTATAATTCACCCCTCCACTTT. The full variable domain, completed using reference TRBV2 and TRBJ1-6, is EPEVTQTPSHQVTQMGQEVILRCVPISNHLYFYWYRQILGQKVEFLVSFYNNEISEKSEIFDDQFSVERPDGSNFTLKIRSTKLEDSAMYFCARGQRNSYNSPLHFGNGTRLTVT.

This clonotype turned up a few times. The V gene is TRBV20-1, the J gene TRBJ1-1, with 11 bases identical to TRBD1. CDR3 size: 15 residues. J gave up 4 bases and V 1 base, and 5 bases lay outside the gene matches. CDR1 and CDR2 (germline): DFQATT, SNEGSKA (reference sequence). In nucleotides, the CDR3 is TGCAGTGCTAGAGGGACAGGGGGCGGGGGCACTGAAGCTTTCTTT. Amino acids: CSARGTGGGGTEAFF.

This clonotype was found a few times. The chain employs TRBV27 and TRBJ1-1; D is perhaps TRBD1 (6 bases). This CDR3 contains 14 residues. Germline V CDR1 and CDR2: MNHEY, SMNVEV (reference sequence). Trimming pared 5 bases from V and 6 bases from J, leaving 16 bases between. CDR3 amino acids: CASSPTNRVAEAFF. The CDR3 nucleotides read TGTGCCAGCAGTCCCACCAACAGGGTAGCTGAAGCTTTCTTT.